Reported below is one TCR beta chain. Method: immunoSEQ multiplex PCR; TCRdb's copy keeps in-frame clones and lacks some. The sample has about 120,000 clones, approximately 90% seen once. The data stem from a study of blood T cell repertoires in COVID-19. Germline CDR1 reads SGHRS; CDR2 reads YFSETQ. CDR3 length equals 14 residues. Trimming removed 0 bases at V and 2 bases at J, with 8 bases between. The rearrangement uses TRBV5-1 and TRBJ1-2; no definite D call. This sequence originates from a man aged 65-85 years with active or convalescent COVID-19. Sequencing input: peripheral blood. The CDR3 coding sequence is TGCGCCAGCAGCTTGGGGGGAGGAAACTATGGCTACACCTTC. This encodes CASSLGGGNYGYTF.